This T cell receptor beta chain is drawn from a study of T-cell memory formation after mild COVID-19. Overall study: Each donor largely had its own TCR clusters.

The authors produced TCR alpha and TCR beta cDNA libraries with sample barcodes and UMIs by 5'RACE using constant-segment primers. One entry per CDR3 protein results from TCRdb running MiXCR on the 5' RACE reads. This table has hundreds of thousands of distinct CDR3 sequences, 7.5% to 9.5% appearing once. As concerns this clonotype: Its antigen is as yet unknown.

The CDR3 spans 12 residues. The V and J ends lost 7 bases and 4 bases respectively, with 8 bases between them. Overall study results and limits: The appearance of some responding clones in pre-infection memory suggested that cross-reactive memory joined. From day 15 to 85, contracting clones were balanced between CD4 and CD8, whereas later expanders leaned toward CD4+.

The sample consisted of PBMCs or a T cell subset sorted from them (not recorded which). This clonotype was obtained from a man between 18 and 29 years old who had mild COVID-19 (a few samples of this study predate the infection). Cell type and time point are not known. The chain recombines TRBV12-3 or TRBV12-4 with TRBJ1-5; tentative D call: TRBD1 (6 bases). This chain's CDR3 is CASTDRNQPQHF. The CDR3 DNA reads TGTGCCAGCACCGACAGGAATCAGCCCCAGCATTTT.